What follows is one TCR beta chain and its context. These data come from a study of cytomegalovirus exposure and HLA in healthy donors. Both 60 Vbeta primers and 13 Jbeta primers went into the PCR. Original processing notes: Later reanalysis found 70 million to 95 million unique TCR beta chains, around 9.9 million of them shared. Generated by immunoSEQ multiplex PCR, the TCRdb table keeps only in-frame clones and is missing some. V and J calls and clone size follow that table, whereas D and trimming were derived from the DNA. Of roughly 60,000 clones listed, 65% to 90% are singletons. The CDR3 is 13 amino acids. The V gene end was trimmed by 11 bases and the J gene end by 5 bases; junction bases not matched to a gene: 9. Germline CDR1 is LNHDA and CDR2 is SQIVND (reference sequence).

The chain employs TRBV19 and TRBJ1-1, with 9 bases fitting TRBD1. The sequence was obtained from a man in his thirties or forties in good health and CMV-seronegative. Sequencing was done on a sample of PBMCs. CDR3 in DNA: TGTGCCTCAAACAGGGGGCTGGGAACTGAAGCTTTCTTT. Residues: CASNRGLGTEAFF.